This T cell receptor beta chain was obtained from a study of blood T cell repertoires in COVID-19. The overall study: From T cells, B-cell-depleted T cells, or PBMCs came the material, which was cDNA or gDNA.

V lost 1 base, J lost 2 bases, and 12 bases lay in between. Germline CDR1 and CDR2: SGHDT and YYEEEE. The CDR3 is 15 residues long. Participants in the exposed group had met a COVID-19 case in the 2 weeks before joining the study. The table came from immunoSEQ multiplex PCR; TCRdb's copy has only in-frame clones and leaves some out. The sample lists 200,000 to 250,000 clones; around 82% were seen once. This clone was detected a few times. Sequencing was done on a sample of PBMCs or T cells enriched from blood (not recorded which). The receptor comes from a woman in her fifties or sixties who had been exposed to COVID-19. This chain connects TRBV5-6 to TRBJ1-1, with unresolved D. The CDR3 spells CASSLSWRRNTEAFF. In DNA, the CDR3 is TGTGCCAGCAGCTTGTCATGGAGGAGAAACACTGAAGCTTTCTTT. The whole variable domain, remainder taken from reference TRBV5-6 and TRBJ1-1, is DAGVTQSPTHLIKTRGQQVTLRCSPKSGHDTVSWYQQALGQGPQFIFQYYEEEERQRGNFPDRFSGHQFPNYSSELNVNALLLGDSALYLCASSLSWRRNTEAFFGQGTRLTVV.